Listed here are 7 T cell receptor beta chains from one sample, sequenced in a study of blood T cell repertoires in COVID-19. Sequencing used immunoSEQ multiplex PCR; TCRdb keeps in-frame clones, though not all of them. The sample consists of tens of thousands of clones, roughly 89% of them appearing once. The sample comprised peripheral blood. Source of these receptors: a man older than 75 with acute or convalescent COVID-19.

The chain couples TRBV18 to TRBJ1-5; 8 bases are shared with TRBD1. Germline V lookup: CDR1 KGHSH, CDR2 LQKENI. This CDR3 has 16 residues. V was pared by 3 bases and J by 1 base, with 5 bases of the junction left unmatched. CDR3 sequence reads: CASSPGQGGSNQPQHF. The CDR3 region has the DNA TGTGCCAGCTCACCCGGACAGGGCGGGAGCAATCAGCCCCAGCATTTT.

The chain is built from TRBV6-5 and TRBJ1-4; D call uncertain. V shed 6 bases and J shed 0 bases, with 8 bases lying between them. Germline assignment: CDR1 MNHEY and CDR2 SVGAGI. The CDR3 totals 14 residues. The CDR3 region is CASRLASTNEKLFF. CDR3 bases: TGTGCCAGCAGATTAGCATCAACTAATGAAAAACTGTTTTTT.

The J gene is TRBJ1-4, the V gene TRBV25-1; D gene ambiguous. The CDR3 is 11 residues long. The V gene lost 7 bases and the J gene lost 5 bases, with 5 bases spanning the gap. Germline V gene sequence: CDR1 MGHDK, CDR2 SYGVNS. The CDR3 sequence is CASTRNEKLFF. Written as DNA, the CDR3 is TGTGCCAGCACGAGGAATGAAAAACTGTTTTTT.

V usage is TRBV7-8 and J usage is TRBJ2-3; D possibly corresponds to TRBD1 (5 bases). Trimming cost V 4 bases and J 4 bases, with 15 bases left between them. CDR1 is SGHVS, CDR2 FQNEAQ, per germline. The CDR3 totals 15 residues. This CDR3 is CASSWTQGRSDTQYF. The CDR3 DNA follows: TGTGCCAGCAGCTGGACGCAGGGCAGATCAGATACGCAGTATTTT. Using reference TRBV7-8 and TRBJ2-3 for the parts outside the CDR3, the full variable domain is GAGVSQSPRYKVAKRGQDVALRCDPISGHVSLFWYQQALGQGPEFLTYFQNEAQLDKSGLPSDRFFAERPEGSVSTLKIQRTQQEDSAVYLCASSWTQGRSDTQYFGPGTRLTVL.

This clone turned up a few times. The chain has TRBV18 and TRBJ1-6, with 9 bases matching TRBD1. J was trimmed by 7 bases and V by 2 bases; bases with no gene match: 0. CDR1 is KGHSH, CDR2 LQKENI, per germline. The CDR3 covers 14 residues. CDR3 nucleotide sequence: TGTGCCAGCTCACCAGGACAGGGGAATTCACCCCTCCACTTT. This gives the protein CASSPGQGNSPLHF.

This chain joins TRBV2 and TRBJ2-3; 10 bases are a match to TRBD2. With 4 bases clipped from V and 6 bases from J, the junction kept 10 bases outside the gene matches. Germline V gene sequence: CDR1 SNHLY, CDR2 FYNNEI. The length of the CDR3 is 16 residues. The CDR3 loop reads CASSARASGGWDTQYF. Written as DNA, the CDR3 is TGTGCCAGCAGTGCTCGGGCTAGCGGGGGTTGGGATACGCAGTATTTT.

J is TRBJ2-5 and V is TRBV5-3; 15 positions match TRBD2. TRBV5-3 is reported as an ORF; its role is uncertain. The CDR3 loop spans 17 amino acids. J gave up 5 bases and V 4 bases, and 9 bases lay outside the gene matches. In DNA form, the CDR3 reads TGTGCCAGAAGCCGGGGACTAGCGGGGGGCACGGGGGAGACCCAGTACTTC. As protein: CARSRGLAGGTGETQYF.